The 11 T cell receptor beta chains in this list originate from one sample, sequenced in a study of identical twins (dated by TCRdb to about 2016). Receptor libraries were prepared by 5' RACE. Sequencing took place on an Illumina HiSeq 2000. TCRdb's own reprocessing of the public reads used fastp at Q25 and MiXCR and kept productive beta chains. When rows share a CDR3 protein, they turn into one entry using the most common DNA and genes. The sample contains 1.5 million to 2 million distinct CDR3 sequences, roughly 35% of them found a single time. The ten biggest clones cover roughly 0.3% of the sample. Material: cord blood. These receptors all stem from a newborn girl in good health.

The CDR3, as DNA: TGTGCCACCAGTGATTTGCAGATGGGACCTCTAGCCAAAAACATTCAGTACTTC. It yields the protein CATSDLQMGPLAKNIQYF. V and J are TRBV24-1 and TRBJ2-4; the D gene could be TRBD1 or TRBD2 (5 bases each). V was trimmed by 0 bases and J by 0 bases, leaving 14 bases between them. This CDR3 is 18 amino acids long. The V gene's germline CDR1 is KGHDR and CDR2 SFDVKD.

This clonotype was observed a handful of times. The chain joins TRBV25-1 to TRBJ2-5; no clear D gene. Germline-derived CDR1 and CDR2 are MGHDK and SYGVNS. Trimming took off 3 bases at V and 2 bases at J, with 10 bases between the two ends. The CDR3 loop spans 14 amino acids. CDR3 coding DNA: TGTGCCAGCAGTGATGGCCCCAGACAAGAGACCCAGTACTTC. It codes for CASSDGPRQETQYF.

The chain carries TRBV9 and TRBJ1-1; TRBD1 might be the D (6 bases). The CDR3 length is 15 residues. Trimming removed 8 bases at V and 4 bases at J, with 21 bases between. Germline CDR1 and CDR2: SGDLS and YYNGEE. CDR3: CASSGRGGRRTEAFF. DNA of the CDR3: TGTGCCAGTTCGGGCAGGGGAGGCCGACGCACTGAAGCTTTCTTT.

This clonotype was seen a single time. This sequence joins TRBV7-9 and TRBJ2-5; a weak D match, TRBD1 (5 bases). This CDR3 is built from 14 residues. Trimming removed 2 bases at V and 2 bases at J, with 9 bases between. Germline V gives CDR1 SEHNR, CDR2 FQNEAQ (reference sequence). CDR3 coding DNA: TGTGCCAGCAGCTTACCGCAGGGACAAGAGACCCAGTACTTC. The encoded protein is CASSLPQGQETQYF.

This chain connects TRBV7-9 to TRBJ2-4; 7 nucleotides align to TRBD1. The closer fit of TRBJ2-7 to the DNA end suggests the J call may be wrong. Germline V gene lookup returns CDR1 SEHNR and CDR2 FQNEAQ (reference sequence). The CDR3 is 15 amino acids. CDR3 nucleotides: TGTGCCAGCAGCTCTGTTCGAGACAGGGACTACGAGCAGTACTTC. Amino acid sequence: CASSSVRDRDYEQYF.

With regard to this clonotype: With a much larger clone just one base away, this may be a read error. V usage is TRBV29-1 and J usage is TRBJ2-6; D might be TRBD1 (6 bases). CDR1 is SQVTM, CDR2 ANQGSEA, per germline. The V end lost 4 bases, the J end lost 0 bases, and 13 bases lay between the germline ends. The CDR3 length is 16 residues. The CDR3 DNA is TGCAGCGTTGCACAGGGCGTGGTCTCTGGGGCCAACGTCCTGACTTTC. Amino acids: CSVAQGVVSGANVLTF. Drawing the rest from reference TRBV29-1 and TRBJ2-6, the complete variable domain is SAVISQKPSRDICQRGTSLTIQCQVDSQVTMMFWYRQQPGQSLTLIATANQGSEATYESGFVIDKFPISRPNLTFSTLTVSNMSPEDSSIYLCSVAQGVVSGANVLTFGAGSRLTVL.

This clonotype was counted between two and nine times. V gene TRBV5-1 combines with J gene TRBJ1-1, with TRBD1 matching 7 bases. The ends lost 3 bases at V and 2 bases at J; junction bases unmatched: 10. Germline V lookup: CDR1 SGHRS, CDR2 YFSETQ. The CDR3 totals 16 residues. The CDR3 coding sequence is TGCGCCAGCAGCTCGCCACAGGGACAGAGAAACACTGAAGCTTTCTTT. It specifies CASSSPQGQRNTEAFF.

A remark on this clonotype: A much larger clonotype is one base distant, so this may be a read error. The chain is built from TRBV5-1 and TRBJ2-5, with D possibly TRBD2 on 5 matching bases. The CDR3 contains 11 residues. CDR1 is SGHRS and CDR2 is YFSETQ in the germline V gene. Trimming removed 7 bases at V and 11 bases at J, with 15 bases between. This CDR3 reads CASYYSDEQYF. The DNA for the CDR3 is TGCGCCAGCTATTATAGCGATGAGCAGTACTTC.

The chain employs TRBV19 and TRBJ2-7, with D perhaps being TRBD1 or TRBD2 (5 bases each). In germline, CDR1 is LNHDA, CDR2 SQIVND (reference sequence). The CDR3 loop spans 14 amino acids. V lost 3 bases and J lost 3, with 12 bases in between. CDR3: CASSIYRGYYEQYF. In DNA, the CDR3 is TGTGCCAGTAGTATCTACCGGGGCTACTACGAGCAGTACTTC.

The genes are TRBV7-9 and TRBJ2-3; 12 nucleotides match TRBD2. Germline V lookup: CDR1 SEHNR, CDR2 FQNEAQ (reference sequence). V gave up 5 bases and J gave up 2 bases; unmatched junction bases: 8. The CDR3 runs 17 residues. The CDR3 coding sequence is TGTGCCAGCAGCCCGCTAGCGGGAGGGCCCCTCACAGATACGCAGTATTTT. This codes for CASSPLAGGPLTDTQYF.

This clonotype was counted many times. This chain links TRBV3-1 with TRBJ2-5; 7 nucleotides line up with TRBD2. Germline V gene sequence: CDR1 LGHDT, CDR2 YNNKEL (reference sequence). The CDR3 spans 15 residues. V dropped 0 bases and J dropped 4; count of bases not matched to a gene: 5. Here the CDR3 DNA reads TGTGCCAGCAGCCAAGAACTAGCGATTCCAGAGACCCAGTACTTC. Translated, it gives CASSQELAIPETQYF.